The clone carrying this T cell receptor (beta chain) was detected many times. The source of the sample is a study of immune characterization of retroperitoneal liposarcoma. TCRdb processed the PCR reads anew with MiXCR; each CDR3 protein has one entry. The data contain about 19,000 distinct CDR3 sequences, more than 35% of them singletons. This sequence was found in a male donor with retroperitoneal liposarcoma. Sequencing was done on a sample of blood.

The CDR3 region has the DNA TGTGCCAGCAGCCCACTAGCGGGGGGGCGGCCAGATACGCAGTATTTT. This sequence encodes CASSPLAGGRPDTQYF. This chain joins TRBV12-3 or TRBV12-4 and TRBJ2-3, with 13 bases identical to TRBD2. With 6 bases clipped from V and 4 bases from J, the junction kept 7 bases outside the gene matches. This CDR3 has 16 residues.